A selection of T cell receptor beta chains follows, all from one sample in a study of identical twins. TCRdb redid the calling of the 5' RACE reads with MiXCR, one entry per CDR3 protein. The profile shows nearly 900,000 distinct CDR3 sequences, about 12% of them singletons. The data were also submitted as part of a second study, on yellow fever vaccine responses in identical twins.

Sequencing was done on a sample of PBMCs. These receptors all come from a woman between 18 and 29 years old in good health. CDR3s include the opening cysteine and the closing phenylalanine or tryptophan. The order of the fields is J gene, D gene, V gene, clone size, CDR3 DNA, CDR3 protein. The D gene is left open where the match is weak. The listing skips clone size in some rows; elsewhere it reads once, few, many or a size class.

>TRBJ2-1|TRBD2|TRBV7-9|.
TGTGCCAGCAGCCTACTAGCGGGGGGCCATGAGCAGTTCTTC
CASSLLAGGHEQFF
>TRBJ1-1|.|TRBV2|many
TGTGCCAGCAGTGAAGCGGACACAAGGAACACTGAAGCTTTCTTT
CASSEADTRNTEAFF
>TRBJ1-2|.|TRBV20-1|.
TGCAGTGCTAGACCTACCGGGACACCATTCTCCTATGGCTACACCTTC
CSARPTGTPFSYGYTF
>TRBJ2-7|TRBD2|TRBV12-3/TRBV12-4|few
TGTGCCAGCAGGACTAGCGGGAAGGTCTACGAGCAGTACTTC
CASRTSGKVYEQYF
>TRBJ1-2|.|TRBV7-9|few
TGTGCCAGCAGCTTAGTCGGGGAGGAGACTGTTTCGGGCTACACCTTC
CASSLVGEETVSGYTF
>TRBJ2-7|.|TRBV20-1|.
TGCAGTGCTAGAAACCACGGTAGCGGAGTGGGAAGCTCCTACGAGCAGTACTTC
CSARNHGSGVGSSYEQYF
>TRBJ1-2|.|TRBV7-6|.
TGTGCCAGCAGTCCACGGGGGCGCAACTATGGCTACACCTTC
CASSPRGRNYGYTF
>TRBJ2-1|.|TRBV19|.
TGTGCCAGTAGCCATGGACACCCGAATGAGCAGTTCTTC
CASSHGHPNEQFF
>TRBJ2-3|TRBD2|TRBV27|.
TGTGCCAGCAGTTTATCGACTCTAGCGGGAGAGGGTGTAGATACGCAGTATTTT
CASSLSTLAGEGVDTQYF
>TRBJ2-7|.|TRBV20-1|few
TGCAAACGGCGGGGCGGGCAGTACTTC
CKRRGGQYF
>TRBJ2-5|TRBD1|TRBV7-8|.
TGTGCCAGCATTAACAGGGGAATCGGTCAAGAGACCCAGTACTTC
CASINRGIGQETQYF